This T cell receptor (beta chain) derives from a study of blood T cell repertoires in COVID-19. Looking at the study overall: T cells, B-cell-depleted T cells, or PBMCs provided the cDNA or gDNA that served as material.

CDR3 length equals 15 residues. Germline CDR1 reads SEHNR; CDR2 reads FQNEAQ (reference sequence). V was pared by 7 bases and J by 6 bases, with 22 bases between. Repertoires were generated with immunoSEQ multiplex PCR, while TCRdb's copy carries only in-frame clones and drops some. This table has some 290,000 clones, 85% to 95% appearing once. The TCR originated in a woman between 25 and 40 years old who had been exposed to COVID-19. The chain combines TRBV7-9 with TRBJ2-7, with D perhaps TRBD1 (6 bases). Sequenced material: PBMCs or T cells enriched from blood (not recorded which). The CDR3 sequence is CASIGGETGPFEQYF. In DNA, the CDR3 is TGTGCCAGCATTGGGGGCGAGACAGGTCCCTTCGAGCAGTACTTC.